This T cell receptor (beta chain) was captured by sequencing in a study of blood T cell repertoires in COVID-19. Study as a whole: PBMCs, B-cell-depleted T cells, or T cells were the source of the cDNA or gDNA that made up the material.

The CDR3 extends over 12 amino acids. The germline gives CDR1 GTSNPN, CDR2 SVGIG (reference sequence). V lost 4 bases to trimming and J lost 2 bases, with 8 bases between them. This clone has just a few counts. Original processing notes: Nucleated cell counts were estimated from reference gene primer amplification. TCRdb's table, derived via immunoSEQ multiplex PCR, lists solely in-frame clones and lacks some. V, J and clone size are those of that table, while D and trimming were read from the DNA. Among some 100,000 clones, roughly 87% were seen once, and the ten largest hold 7% to 9%. The chain carries TRBV30 and TRBJ1-2; D may be TRBD1 (5 bases). Specimen: peripheral blood. The sequence derives from a young man in a cohort sampled during active COVID-19. The CDR3 loop is CAWINRNYGYTF. As DNA, the CDR3 is TGTGCCTGGATTAACAGGAACTATGGCTACACCTTC.